One sample yielded the 3 T cell receptor beta chains listed below, sequenced in a study of OX40 agonist ivuxolimab in advanced cancers. This table comes from immunoSEQ multiplex PCR, and its TCRdb copy is limited to in-frame clones, with some not included. The table shows roughly 40,000 clones, with 87% occurring only once. Sequencing used CD4+ or CD8+ T cells sorted from blood, obtained in a trial of the OX40 agonist ivuxolimab. The receptors shown here come from an adult with an advanced solid tumor such as melanoma, head and neck, liver or kidney cancer.

V usage is TRBV19 and J usage is TRBJ2-2, with D possibly being TRBD2 (5 bases). This CDR3 has 14 residues. Deletions cut 5 bases from V and 4 bases from J, with 11 bases between. Germline assignment: CDR1 LNHDA and CDR2 SQIVND (reference sequence). The CDR3 spells CASSSGLSTGELFF. CDR3 in DNA: TGTGCCAGTAGTTCCGGACTCAGCACCGGGGAGCTGTTTTTT.

V usage is TRBV13 and J usage is TRBJ2-5; 9 nucleotides line up with TRBD1. Per germline, CDR1 PRHDT and CDR2 FYEKMQ (reference sequence). The CDR3 is 17 amino acids. V lost 5 bases to trimming and J lost 1 base; unmatched junction nucleotides: 11. DNA for the CDR3: TGTGCCAGCAGCACAGGACAGGGGACAACTCCCCAAGAGACCCAGTACTTC. This encodes CASSTGQGTTPQETQYF.

This clone showed up just once. The chain recombines TRBV11-2 with TRBJ2-4; 9 positions agree with TRBD2. With 0 bases clipped from V and 6 bases from J, the junction kept 6 bases outside the gene matches. Germline assignment: CDR1 SGHAT and CDR2 FQNNGV. This CDR3 has 16 amino acids. The CDR3: CASSLEGGGAGNIQYF. The CDR3 coding sequence is TGTGCCAGCAGCTTAGAAGGCGGGGGGGCTGGAAACATTCAGTACTTC.